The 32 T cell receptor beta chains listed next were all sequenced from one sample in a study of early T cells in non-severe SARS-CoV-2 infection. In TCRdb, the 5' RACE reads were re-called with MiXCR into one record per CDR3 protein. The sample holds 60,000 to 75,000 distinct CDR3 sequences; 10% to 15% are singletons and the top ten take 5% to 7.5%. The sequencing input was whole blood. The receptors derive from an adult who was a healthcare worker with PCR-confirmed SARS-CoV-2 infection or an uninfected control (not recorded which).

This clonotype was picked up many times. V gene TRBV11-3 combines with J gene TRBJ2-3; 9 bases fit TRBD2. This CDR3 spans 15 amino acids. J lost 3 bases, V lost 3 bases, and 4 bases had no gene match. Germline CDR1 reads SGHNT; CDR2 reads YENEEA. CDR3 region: CASSFSSGKTDTQYF. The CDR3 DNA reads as TGTGCCAGCAGCTTCTCTAGCGGGAAGACAGATACGCAGTATTTT.

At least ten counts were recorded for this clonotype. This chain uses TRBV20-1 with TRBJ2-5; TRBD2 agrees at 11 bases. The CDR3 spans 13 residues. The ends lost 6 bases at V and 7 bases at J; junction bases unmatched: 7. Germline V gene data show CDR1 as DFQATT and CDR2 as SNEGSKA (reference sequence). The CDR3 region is CSARGLAVATQYF. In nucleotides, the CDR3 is TGCAGTGCGCGGGGACTAGCGGTGGCGACCCAGTACTTC.

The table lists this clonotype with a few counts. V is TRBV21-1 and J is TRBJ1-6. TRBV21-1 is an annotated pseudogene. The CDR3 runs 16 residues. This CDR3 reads CASSKVGSSYNSPLHF. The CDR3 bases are TGTGCCAGCAGCAAAGTGGGCAGCTCCTATAATTCACCCCTCCACTTT.

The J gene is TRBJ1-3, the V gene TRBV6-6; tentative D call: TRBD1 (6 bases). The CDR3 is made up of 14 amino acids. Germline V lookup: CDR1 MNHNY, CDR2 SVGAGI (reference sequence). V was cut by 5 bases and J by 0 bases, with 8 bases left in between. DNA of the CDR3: TGTGCCAGCAGTCAACAGGGCTCTGGAAACACCATATATTTT. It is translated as CASSQQGSGNTIYF.

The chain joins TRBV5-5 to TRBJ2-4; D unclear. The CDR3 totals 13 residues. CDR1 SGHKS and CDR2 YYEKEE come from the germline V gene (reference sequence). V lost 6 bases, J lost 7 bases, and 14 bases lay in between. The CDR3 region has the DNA TGTGCCAGCACGTCCTTGGCGGACAACATTCAGTACTTC. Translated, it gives CASTSLADNIQYF.

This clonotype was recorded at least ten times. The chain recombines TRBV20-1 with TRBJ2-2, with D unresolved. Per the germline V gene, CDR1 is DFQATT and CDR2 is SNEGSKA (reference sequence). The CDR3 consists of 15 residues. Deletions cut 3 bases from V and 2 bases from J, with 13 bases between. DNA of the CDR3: TGCAGTGCTAGTCCCTTTTTGCCTAACACCGGGGAGCTGTTTTTT. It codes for CSASPFLPNTGELFF.

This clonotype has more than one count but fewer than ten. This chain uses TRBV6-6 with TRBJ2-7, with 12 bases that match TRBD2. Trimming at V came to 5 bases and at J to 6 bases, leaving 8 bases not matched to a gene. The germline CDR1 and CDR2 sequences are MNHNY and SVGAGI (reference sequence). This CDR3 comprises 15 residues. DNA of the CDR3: TGTGCCAGCAGTCCAGCGACTAGCGGGAGCATCGAGCAGTACTTC. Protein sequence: CASSPATSGSIEQYF.

The CDR3 coding sequence is TGCAGCGTCTCACAGTCCTCCTACAATGAGCAGTTCTTC. Translated: CSVSQSSYNEQFF. This chain links TRBV29-1 with TRBJ2-1; D is unclear. V was clipped by 6 bases and J by 0 bases, with 9 bases between them. The CDR3 spans 13 residues. Germline loops: CDR1 SQVTM, CDR2 ANQGSEA.

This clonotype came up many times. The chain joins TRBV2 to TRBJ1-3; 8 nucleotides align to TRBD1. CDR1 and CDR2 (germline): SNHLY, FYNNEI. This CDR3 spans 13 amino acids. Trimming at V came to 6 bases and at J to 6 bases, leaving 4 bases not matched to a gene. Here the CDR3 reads CASRDRVVNTIYF. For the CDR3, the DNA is TGTGCCAGCAGGGACAGGGTGGTAAACACCATATATTTT.

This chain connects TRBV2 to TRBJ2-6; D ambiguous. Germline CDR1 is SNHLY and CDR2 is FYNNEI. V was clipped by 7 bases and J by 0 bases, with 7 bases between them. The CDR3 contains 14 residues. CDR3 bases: TGTGCCAGCAAATCGAGCTCTGGGGCCAACGTCCTGACTTTC. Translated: CASKSSSGANVLTF.

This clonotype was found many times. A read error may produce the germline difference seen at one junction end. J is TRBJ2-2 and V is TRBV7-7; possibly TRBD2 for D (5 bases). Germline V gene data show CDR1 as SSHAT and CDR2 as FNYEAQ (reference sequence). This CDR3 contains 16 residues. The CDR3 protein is CASSLARVLNTGELFF. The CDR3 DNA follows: TGTGCTAGCAGCTTAGCGAGGGTACTAAACACCGGGGAGCTGTTTTTT.

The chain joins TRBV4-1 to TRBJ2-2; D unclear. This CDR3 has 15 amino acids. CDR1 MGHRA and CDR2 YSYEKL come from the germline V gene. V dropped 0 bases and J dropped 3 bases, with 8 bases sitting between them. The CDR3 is CASSQERIYTGELFF. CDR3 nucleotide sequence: TGCGCCAGCAGCCAAGAACGCATTTACACCGGGGAGCTGTTTTTT.

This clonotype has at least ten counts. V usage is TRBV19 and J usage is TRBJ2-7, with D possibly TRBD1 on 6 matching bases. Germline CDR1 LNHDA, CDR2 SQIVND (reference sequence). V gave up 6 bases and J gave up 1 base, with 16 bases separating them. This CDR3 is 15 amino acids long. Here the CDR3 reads CASSVQGKGSYEQYF. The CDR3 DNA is TGTGCCAGTAGCGTACAGGGAAAAGGATCCTACGAGCAGTACTTC. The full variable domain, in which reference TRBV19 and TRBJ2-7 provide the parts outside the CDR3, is DGGITQSPKYLFRKEGQNVTLSCEQNLNHDAMYWYRQDPGQGLRLIYYSQIVNDFQKGDIAEGYSVSREKKESFPLTVTSAQKNPTAFYLCASSVQGKGSYEQYFGPGTRLTVT.

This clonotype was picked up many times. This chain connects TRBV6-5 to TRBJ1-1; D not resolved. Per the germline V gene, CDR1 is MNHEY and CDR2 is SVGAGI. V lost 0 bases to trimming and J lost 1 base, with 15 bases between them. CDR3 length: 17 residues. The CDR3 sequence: CASSYSPGLGSNTEAFF. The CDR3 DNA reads TGTGCCAGCAGTTACTCGCCCGGACTGGGCTCGAACACTGAAGCTTTCTTT.

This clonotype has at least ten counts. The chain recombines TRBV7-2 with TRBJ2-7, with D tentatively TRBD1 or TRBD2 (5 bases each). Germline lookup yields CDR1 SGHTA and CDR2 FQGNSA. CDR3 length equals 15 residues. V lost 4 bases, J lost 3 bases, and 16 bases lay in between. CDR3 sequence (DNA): TGTGCCAGCAGCTCCCTGCCGGGACCCTACTACGAGCAGTACTTC. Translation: CASSSLPGPYYEQYF.

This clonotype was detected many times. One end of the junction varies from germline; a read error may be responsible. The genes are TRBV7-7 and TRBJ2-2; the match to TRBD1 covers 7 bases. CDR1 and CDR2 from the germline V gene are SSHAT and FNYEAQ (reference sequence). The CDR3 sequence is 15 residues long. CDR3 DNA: TGTGCTAGCAGCCCCGGGACAGCGAACACCGGGGAGCTGTTTTTT. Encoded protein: CASSPGTANTGELFF. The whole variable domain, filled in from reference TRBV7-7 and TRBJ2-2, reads GAGVSQSPRYKVTKRGQDVTLRCDPISSHATLYWYQQALGQGPEFLTYFNYEAQPDKSGLPSDRFSAERPEGSISTLTIQRTEQRDSAMYRCASSPGTANTGELFFGEGSRLTVL.

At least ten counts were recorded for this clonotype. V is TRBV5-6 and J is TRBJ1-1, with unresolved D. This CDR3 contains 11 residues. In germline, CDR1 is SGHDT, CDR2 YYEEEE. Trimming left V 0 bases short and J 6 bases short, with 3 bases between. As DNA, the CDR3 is TGTGCCAGCAGCTTGGGCGCTGAAGCTTTCTTT. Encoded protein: CASSLGAEAFF.

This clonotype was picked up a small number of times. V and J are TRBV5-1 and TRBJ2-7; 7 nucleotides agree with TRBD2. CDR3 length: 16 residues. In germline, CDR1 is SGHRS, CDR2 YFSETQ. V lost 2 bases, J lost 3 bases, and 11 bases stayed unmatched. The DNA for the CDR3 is TGCGCCAGCAGCTTCTCCCCAGGACGGGACTACTACGAGCAGTACTTC. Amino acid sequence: CASSFSPGRDYYEQYF.

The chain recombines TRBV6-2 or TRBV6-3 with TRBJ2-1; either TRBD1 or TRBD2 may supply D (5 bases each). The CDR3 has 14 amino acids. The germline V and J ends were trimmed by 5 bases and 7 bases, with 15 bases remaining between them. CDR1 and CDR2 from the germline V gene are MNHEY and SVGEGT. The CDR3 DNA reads TGTGCCAGCAGTCCCGTTGGGGGACCGAATGAGCAGTTCTTC. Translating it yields CASSPVGGPNEQFF.

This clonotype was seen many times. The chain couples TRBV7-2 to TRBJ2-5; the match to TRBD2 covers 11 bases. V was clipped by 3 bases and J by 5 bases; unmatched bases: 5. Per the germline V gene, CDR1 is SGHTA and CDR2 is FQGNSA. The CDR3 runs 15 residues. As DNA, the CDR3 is TGTGCCAGCAGCTTTAGCGGGAGGGCCGAGGAGACCCAGTACTTC. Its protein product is CASSFSGRAEETQYF.

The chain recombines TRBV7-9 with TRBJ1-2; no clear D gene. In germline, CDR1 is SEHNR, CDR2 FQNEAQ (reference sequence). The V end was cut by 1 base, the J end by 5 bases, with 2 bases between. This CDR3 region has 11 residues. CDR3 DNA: TGTGCCAGCAGCTTAGTATATGGCTACACCTTC. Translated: CASSLVYGYTF.

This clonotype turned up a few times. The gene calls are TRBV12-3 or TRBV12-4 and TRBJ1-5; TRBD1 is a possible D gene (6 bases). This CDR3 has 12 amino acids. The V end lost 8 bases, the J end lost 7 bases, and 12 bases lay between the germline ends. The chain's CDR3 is CASRQGRQPQHF. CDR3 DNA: TGTGCCAGCCGGCAGGGGAGGCAGCCCCAGCATTTT.

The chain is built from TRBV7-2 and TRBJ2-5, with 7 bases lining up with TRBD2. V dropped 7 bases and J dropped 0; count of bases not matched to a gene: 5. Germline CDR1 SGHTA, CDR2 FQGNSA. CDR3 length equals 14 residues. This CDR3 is CASKAGVYQETQYF. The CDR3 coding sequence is TGTGCCAGCAAGGCGGGAGTTTACCAAGAGACCCAGTACTTC.

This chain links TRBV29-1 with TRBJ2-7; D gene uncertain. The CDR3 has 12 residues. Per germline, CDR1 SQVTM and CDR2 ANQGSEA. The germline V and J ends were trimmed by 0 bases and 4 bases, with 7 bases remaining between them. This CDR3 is CSVEDSQYEQYF. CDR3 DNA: TGCAGCGTTGAAGATTCACAGTACGAGCAGTACTTC.

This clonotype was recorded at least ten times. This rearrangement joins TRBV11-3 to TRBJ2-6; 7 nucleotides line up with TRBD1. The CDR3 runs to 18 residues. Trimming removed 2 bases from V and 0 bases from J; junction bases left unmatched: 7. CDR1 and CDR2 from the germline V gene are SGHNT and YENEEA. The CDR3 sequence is CASSLRDSSLSGANVLTF. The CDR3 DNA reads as TGTGCCAGCAGCTTAAGGGACAGCTCACTCTCTGGGGCCAACGTCCTGACTTTC.

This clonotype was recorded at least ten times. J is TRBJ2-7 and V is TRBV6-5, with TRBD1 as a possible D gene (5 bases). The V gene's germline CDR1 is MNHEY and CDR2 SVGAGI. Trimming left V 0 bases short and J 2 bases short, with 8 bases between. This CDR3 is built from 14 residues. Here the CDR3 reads CASSYSRQTYEQYF. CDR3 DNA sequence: TGTGCCAGCAGTTACTCGAGACAGACCTACGAGCAGTACTTC.

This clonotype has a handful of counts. CDR3 nucleotide sequence: TGTGCCAGCAGCCCCGGACTTCAGGGGACCCAGTACTTC. This translates into CASSPGLQGTQYF. This rearrangement joins TRBV11-1 to TRBJ2-5; tentatively, D is TRBD1 or TRBD2 (5 bases each). V lost 5 bases, J lost 7 bases, and 14 bases lay in between. This CDR3 is 13 amino acids long. Per the germline V gene, CDR1 is SGHAT and CDR2 is FQDESV (reference sequence). Supplemented by reference TRBV11-1 and TRBJ2-5, the full variable domain reads EAEVAQSPRYKITEKSQAVAFWCDPISGHATLYWYRQILGQGPELLVQFQDESVVDDSQLPKDRFSAERLKGVDSTLKIQPAELGDSAMYLCASSPGLQGTQYFGPGTRLLVL.

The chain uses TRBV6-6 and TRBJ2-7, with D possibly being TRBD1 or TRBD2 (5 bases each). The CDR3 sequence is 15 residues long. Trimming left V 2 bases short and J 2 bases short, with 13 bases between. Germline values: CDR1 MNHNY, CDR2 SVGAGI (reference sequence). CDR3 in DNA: TGTGCCAGCAGTTACCGGCAGGGCGGGCCCTACGAGCAGTACTTC. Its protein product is CASSYRQGGPYEQYF.

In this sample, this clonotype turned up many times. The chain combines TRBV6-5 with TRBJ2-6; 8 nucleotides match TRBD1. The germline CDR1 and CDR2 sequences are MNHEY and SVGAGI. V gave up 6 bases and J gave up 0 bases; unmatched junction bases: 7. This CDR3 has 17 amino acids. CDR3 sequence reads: CASSRTGPSSGANVLTF. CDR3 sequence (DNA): TGTGCCAGCAGCAGGACAGGGCCGAGCTCTGGGGCCAACGTCCTGACTTTC.

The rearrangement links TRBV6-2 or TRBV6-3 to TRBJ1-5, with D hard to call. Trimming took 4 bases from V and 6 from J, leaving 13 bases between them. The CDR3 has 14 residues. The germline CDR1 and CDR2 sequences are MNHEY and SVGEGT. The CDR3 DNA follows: TGTGCCAGCAGTTTTCGTCCCGATTTTCAGCCCCAGCATTTT. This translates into CASSFRPDFQPQHF.

The CDR3 nucleotides are TGTGCCAGCAGTTTAGTGGGGGGGCGCACAGATACGCAGTATTTT. It codes for CASSLVGGRTDTQYF. The J gene is TRBJ2-3, the V gene TRBV12-3 or TRBV12-4, with D possibly being TRBD2 (7 bases). The germline V and J ends were trimmed by 1 base and 1 base, with 9 bases remaining between them. The CDR3 has 15 amino acids.

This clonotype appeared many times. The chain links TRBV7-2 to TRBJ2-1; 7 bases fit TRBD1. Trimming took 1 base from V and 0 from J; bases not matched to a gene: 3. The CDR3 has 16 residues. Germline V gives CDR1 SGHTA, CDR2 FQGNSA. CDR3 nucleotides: TGTGCCAGCAGCTTAGTAGGGGACAGCTCCTACAATGAGCAGTTCTTC. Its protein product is CASSLVGDSSYNEQFF. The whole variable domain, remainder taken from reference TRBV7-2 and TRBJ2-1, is GAGVSQSPSNKVTEKGKDVELRCDPISGHTALYWYRQSLGQGLEFLIYFQGNSAPDKSGLPSDRFSAERTGGSVSTLTIQRTQQEDSAVYLCASSLVGDSSYNEQFFGPGTRLTVL.